Listed here are 8 T cell receptor beta chains from one sample, sequenced in a study of T cell responses to AZD1222 COVID-19 vaccine (dated by TCRdb to the early 2020s). Library prep was done by the immunoSEQ multiplex PCR assay. The source is immuneACCESS, and TCRdb retained only in-frame sequences with V and J called. Part of the clones is not carried over; for the studies checked, unresolved V genes explain less than half of this, and the remainder is unexplained. The sample table shows approximately 150,000 clones, and over 75% are seen once. More than 1.2% of the sample belongs to the ten largest clones. The time point tag for this specimen amounts to: baseline before first vaccination. The sequenced sample was peripheral blood, obtained on day 0 of AZD1222 vaccination. All receptors derive from an adult in good health.

This chain uses TRBV5-1 with TRBJ2-7, with TRBD2 matching 7 bases. With V trimmed by 1 base and J by 2 bases, 6 bases remained unmatched. The CDR3 spans 15 residues. The V gene's germline CDR1 is SGHRS and CDR2 YFSETQ. The CDR3: CASSLSTGGTYEQYF. In nucleotides, the CDR3 is TGCGCCAGCAGCTTGTCGACGGGAGGAACCTACGAGCAGTACTTC.

The genes are TRBV19 and TRBJ1-1; D ambiguous. This CDR3 is 13 amino acids long. Germline V gene data show CDR1 as LNHDA and CDR2 as SQIVND (reference sequence). The V end lost 3 bases, the J end lost 4 bases, and 9 bases lay between the germline ends. The CDR3 nucleotides are TGTGCCAGTAGTATCAGGCTGGCCACTGAAGCTTTCTTT. It codes for CASSIRLATEAFF. The whole variable domain, filled in from reference TRBV19 and TRBJ1-1, reads DGGITQSPKYLFRKEGQNVTLSCEQNLNHDAMYWYRQDPGQGLRLIYYSQIVNDFQKGDIAEGYSVSREKKESFPLTVTSAQKNPTAFYLCASSIRLATEAFFGQGTRLTVV.

The V call is TRBV5-1, the J call TRBJ1-2, with 7 bases aligning to TRBD1. The CDR3 consists of 15 residues. The germline CDR1 and CDR2 sequences are SGHRS and YFSETQ. J gave up 5 bases and V 1 base, and 8 bases lay outside the gene matches. In DNA form, the CDR3 reads TGCGCCAGCAGCTTGACGGTGTCGGGACAGTATGGCTACACCTTC. Translation: CASSLTVSGQYGYTF.

The chain is built from TRBV9 and TRBJ2-3; D is unclear. Germline CDR1 SGDLS, CDR2 YYNGEE. This CDR3 comprises 17 residues. Trimming left V 0 bases short and J 2 bases short, with 16 bases between. The CDR3 loop is CASSVGWGPFTTDTQYF. The CDR3 coding sequence is TGTGCCAGCAGCGTAGGGTGGGGTCCTTTCACCACAGATACGCAGTATTTT. Together with reference TRBV9 and TRBJ2-3, the CDR3 gives the full variable domain: DSGVTQTPKHLITATGQRVTLRCSPRSGDLSVYWYQQSLDQGLQFLIQYYNGEERAKGNILERFSAQQFPDLHSELNLSSLELGDSALYFCASSVGWGPFTTDTQYFGPGTRLTVL.

This clone has just one count. The rearrangement links TRBV25-1 to TRBJ2-1, with TRBD2 identical over 8 bases. With 6 bases clipped from V and 9 bases from J, the junction kept 10 bases outside the gene matches. Germline CDR1 reads MGHDK; CDR2 reads SYGVNS. The length of the CDR3 is 14 residues. As DNA, the CDR3 is TGTGCCAGCAGCTCAAAGCGGGGGAGTAGTGAGCAGTTCTTC. Translated: CASSSKRGSSEQFF.

This chain connects TRBV25-1 to TRBJ2-1; D is possibly TRBD1 (5 bases). V lost 5 bases and J 1 base, leaving 15 bases between the germline ends. Germline V gives CDR1 MGHDK, CDR2 SYGVNS. The CDR3 runs 16 residues. This CDR3 is CASSSYLDTSYNEQFF. CDR3 sequence (DNA): TGTGCCAGCAGTTCTTATCTGGACACGTCCTACAATGAGCAGTTCTTC.

The chain employs TRBV7-2 and TRBJ2-3; D call uncertain. Trimming cost V 5 bases and J 6 bases, with 6 bases left between them. The CDR3 sequence is 11 residues long. Germline CDR1 reads SGHTA; CDR2 reads FQGNSA. As DNA, the CDR3 is TGTGCCAGCAGCCCCCGGGATACGCAGTATTTT. Translating it yields CASSPRDTQYF.

The rearrangement links TRBV7-8 to TRBJ1-1; D not resolved. V lost 3 bases and J 0 bases, leaving 23 bases between the germline ends. Germline-derived CDR1 and CDR2 are SGHVS and FQNEAQ. This CDR3 spans 19 amino acids. CDR3 sequence reads: CASSLIPTVELDMNTEAFF. The CDR3 DNA reads TGTGCCAGCAGCTTGATACCCACGGTAGAGCTAGACATGAACACTGAAGCTTTCTTT.